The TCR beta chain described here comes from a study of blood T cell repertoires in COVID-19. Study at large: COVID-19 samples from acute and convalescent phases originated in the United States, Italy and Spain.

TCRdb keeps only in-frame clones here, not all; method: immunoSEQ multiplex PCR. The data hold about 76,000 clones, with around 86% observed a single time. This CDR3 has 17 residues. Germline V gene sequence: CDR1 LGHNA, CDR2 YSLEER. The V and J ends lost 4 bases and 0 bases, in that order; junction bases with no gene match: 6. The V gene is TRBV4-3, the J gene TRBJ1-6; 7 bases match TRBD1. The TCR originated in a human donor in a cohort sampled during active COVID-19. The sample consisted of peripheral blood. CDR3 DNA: TGCGCCAGCAGCCCGCAGGGACAGAGCTCCTATAATTCACCCCTCCACTTT. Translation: CASSPQGQSSYNSPLHF.